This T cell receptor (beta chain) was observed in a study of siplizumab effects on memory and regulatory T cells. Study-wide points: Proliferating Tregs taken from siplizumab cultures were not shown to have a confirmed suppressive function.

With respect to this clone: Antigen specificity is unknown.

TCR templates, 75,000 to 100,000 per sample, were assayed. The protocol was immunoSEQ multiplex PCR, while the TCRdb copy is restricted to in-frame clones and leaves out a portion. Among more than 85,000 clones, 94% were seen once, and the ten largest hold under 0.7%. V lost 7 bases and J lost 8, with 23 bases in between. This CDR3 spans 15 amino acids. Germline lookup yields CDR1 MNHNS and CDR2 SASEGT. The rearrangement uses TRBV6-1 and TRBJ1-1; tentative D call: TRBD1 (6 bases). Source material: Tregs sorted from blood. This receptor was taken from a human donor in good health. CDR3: CASINTGFLFVEAFF. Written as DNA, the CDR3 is TGTGCCAGCATTAATACAGGGTTCCTATTCGTCGAAGCTTTCTTT.